This is a list of T cell receptor beta chains from one sample in a study of blood T cell repertoires in COVID-19. The table came from immunoSEQ multiplex PCR; TCRdb's copy has only in-frame clones and leaves some out. The sample contains a few hundred thousand clones, roughly nine tenths of which appear only once. The sequencing input was peripheral blood. The receptors were gathered from a woman aged 30 to 39 with COVID-19, enrolled during active disease. Each CDR3 is given with its conserved first and last residue. D genes are given only for firm matches. Clone size is stated in some rows and not others, as once, few, many or a class when expanded.

TRBV4-1	TRBJ2-7	TRBD1	NA	TGCGCCAGCACCCTCGGGACAGGGGGAGAGTACGAGCAGTACTTC	CASTLGTGGEYEQYF
TRBV3-1/TRBV3-2	TRBJ2-5	TRBD2	NA	TGTGCCAGCAGCCAGACCCCTCGGGGGGTTTGGGAGACCCAGTACTTC	CASSQTPRGVWETQYF
TRBV30	TRBJ2-2	TRBD2	NA	TGTGCCTGGAGTGTTACTAGCGGGAGCACCGGGGAGCTGTTTTTT	CAWSVTSGSTGELFF
TRBV5-4	TRBJ2-5	TRBD2	NA	TGTGCCAGCAGCTCCGACTGGGCTAGCGGACACCAAGAGACCCAGTACTTC	CASSSDWASGHQETQYF
TRBV19	TRBJ1-5	TRBD1	NA	TGTGCCAGTAGTATGCCCCAGGGGGCTTTAAGTAATCAGCCCCAGCATTTT	CASSMPQGALSNQPQHF
TRBV2	TRBJ1-6	TRBD1	NA	TGTGCCAGCAGTCGACGGACAGGGCCTAATAATTCACCCCTCCACTTT	CASSRRTGPNNSPLHF
TRBV28	TRBJ1-2	NA	once	TGTGCCAGCACCCGAGGGAACTATGGCTACACCTTC	CASTRGNYGYTF
TRBV7-2	TRBJ1-2	NA	NA	TGTGCCAGCAGCTTTGGGGGCGACTATGGCTACACCTTC	CASSFGGDYGYTF
TRBV7-2	TRBJ2-7	NA	NA	TGTGCCAGCAGCTTTGACACCAAGTACGAGCAGTACTTC	CASSFDTKYEQYF
TRBV5-8	TRBJ1-2	NA	NA	TGTGCCAGCAGCTTGCCGACAGCAGCCTATGGCTACACCTTC	CASSLPTAAYGYTF
TRBV4-3	TRBJ2-3	TRBD1	NA	TGCGCCAGCAGCCAAGGACAGGGGCGCACAGATACGCAGTATTTT	CASSQGQGRTDTQYF
TRBV7-9	TRBJ2-1	TRBD2	once	TGTGCCAGCAGCTTAGGGTATCCAGCGGGAGAAAGCTCCTACAATGAGCAGTTCTTC	CASSLGYPAGESSYNEQFF
TRBV11-2	TRBJ2-3	NA	NA	TGTGCCAGCAGCTCCCGACAGACGACAGATACGCAGTATTTT	CASSSRQTTDTQYF
TRBV3-1/TRBV3-2	TRBJ1-4	NA	NA	TGTGCCAGCAGCCAGGCGGATTTGGAAAAACTGTTTTTT	CASSQADLEKLFF
TRBV11-1	TRBJ1-1	NA	NA	TGTGCCAGCAGCTTAGGTCGCCAGGGCCTGGAAACTGAAGCTTTCTTT	CASSLGRQGLETEAFF
TRBV4-2	TRBJ1-2	TRBD1	NA	TGTGCCAGCAGTCAAGCCTCGGGACAGGTCTACTATGGCTACACCTTC	CASSQASGQVYYGYTF
TRBV1	TRBJ1-6	NA	NA	TGCACCAGCAGCTCCAACAGGCTAAGGATCTATAATTCACCCCTCCACTTT	CTSSSNRLRIYNSPLHF
TRBV6-6	TRBJ2-5	NA	NA	TGTGCCAGCAGTCCGGGGTCATCAAAAGAGACCCAGTACTTC	CASSPGSSKETQYF
TRBV6-5	TRBJ1-1	NA	NA	TGTGCCAGCTCTATGAACACTGAAGCTTTCTTT	CASSMNTEAFF
TRBV5-1	TRBJ1-2	TRBD1	NA	TGCGCCAGCAGCTTGGGACAGGGAATTTTACGCCTTGGTGGCTACACCTTC	CASSLGQGILRLGGYTF
TRBV6-5	TRBJ1-2	NA	NA	TGTGCCAGCAGTTATGGGAGATCGGATGGCTACACCTTC	CASSYGRSDGYTF
TRBV29-1	TRBJ2-1	NA	NA	TGCAGCGTTGAAGATTCCCTAGCCTACAATGAGCAGTTCTTC	CSVEDSLAYNEQFF
TRBV5-1	TRBJ2-3	NA	once	TGCGCCAGCGGGTTGGGTCCCGGCACAGATACGCAGTATTTT	CASGLGPGTDTQYF